This T cell receptor beta chain was profiled in a study of T cell responses to AZD1222 COVID-19 vaccine. Method: immunoSEQ multiplex PCR; TCRdb's copy keeps in-frame clones and lacks some. This sample carries 200,000 or so clones, 90% to 95% of them seen once, and the ten largest clones take approximately 1%. Worth noting for this clone: What it recognizes is unknown.

Per the germline V gene, CDR1 is MDHEN and CDR2 is SYDVKM. CDR3 length: 14 amino acids. Trimming cost V 4 bases and J 4 bases; bases outside gene matches: 4. General study results and limits: Donors skewed white British and female; clonal diversity was possibly underestimated. Spike-specific TCR breadth and depth rose after two AZD1222 doses. Recipients of AZD1222 seropositive at baseline numbered only 6 or 7.

The sequencing used peripheral blood, collected 28 days after the second AZD1222 dose. The chain couples TRBV28 to TRBJ1-1; 9 bases align to TRBD1. The clonotype was recovered from an adult who received the AZD1222 COVID-19 vaccine. The CDR3 DNA follows: TGTGCCAGCAGTTGGGGACAGGGAAGCACTGAAGCTTTCTTT. The encoded protein is CASSWGQGSTEAFF.